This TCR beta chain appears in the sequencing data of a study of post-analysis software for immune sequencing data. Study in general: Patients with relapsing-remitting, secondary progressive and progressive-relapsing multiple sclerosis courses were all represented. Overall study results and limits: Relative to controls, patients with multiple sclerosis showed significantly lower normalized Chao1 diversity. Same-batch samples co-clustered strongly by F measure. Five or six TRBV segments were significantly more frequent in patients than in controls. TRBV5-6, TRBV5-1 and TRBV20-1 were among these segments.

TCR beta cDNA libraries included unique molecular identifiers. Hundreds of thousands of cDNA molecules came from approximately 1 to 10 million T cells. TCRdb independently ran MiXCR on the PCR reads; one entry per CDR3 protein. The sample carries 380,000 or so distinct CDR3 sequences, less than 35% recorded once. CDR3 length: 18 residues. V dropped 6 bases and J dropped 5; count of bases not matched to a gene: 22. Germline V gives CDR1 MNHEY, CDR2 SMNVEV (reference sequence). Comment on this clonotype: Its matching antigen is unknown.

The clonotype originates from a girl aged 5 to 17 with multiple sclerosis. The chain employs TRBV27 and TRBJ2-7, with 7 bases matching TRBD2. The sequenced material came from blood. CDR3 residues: CASSPIEWGGAHVDEQYF. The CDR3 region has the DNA TGTGCCAGCAGCCCTATAGAGTGGGGAGGGGCTCATGTAGACGAGCAGTACTTC.